These T cell receptor beta chains were read from a single sample in a study of spatial heterogeneity in lung cancer. TCRdb fed the 5' RACE reads into MiXCR, producing one record per CDR3 protein. This repertoire shows about 24,000 distinct CDR3 sequences, less than 3.5% found once; its top ten account for under 35%. The source material was PBMCs, sampled at surgery. The receptors derive from a female donor with early-stage non-small cell lung cancer. Each CDR3 is given with its conserved first and last residue. The D gene is left open where the match is weak. Rows may omit the clone size; those that give it use once, few, many or a size class.

D gene | J gene | V gene | clone size | CDR3 length | CDR3 DNA | CDR3 protein
NA | TRBJ1-4 | TRBV4-1 | few | 17 | TGCGCCAGCAGCCAAGAGGTTGGGGGGCGGCGGAATGAAAAACTGTTTTTT | CASSQEVGGRRNEKLFF
NA | TRBJ2-7 | TRBV4-1 | many | 15 | TGCGCCAGCAGCCAAGACTTATACAGAGGATCCGAGCAGTACTTC | CASSQDLYRGSEQYF
TRBD1 | TRBJ1-2 | TRBV5-6 | medium-sized | 14 | TGTGCCAGCAACTTGGACAGGGTGGACTATGGCTACACCTTC | CASNLDRVDYGYTF
TRBD1 | TRBJ2-5 | TRBV27 | many | 14 | TGTGCCAGCAGCCCAGGGACAGAGGGAGAGACCCAGTACTTC | CASSPGTEGETQYF
NA | TRBJ2-3 | TRBV5-4 | many | 15 | TGTGCCAGCAGCTCGGGGGCGGGACACACAGATACGCAGTATTTT | CASSSGAGHTDTQYF
NA | TRBJ2-7 | TRBV27 | many | 13 | TGTGCCAGCAGTTTAAAGAGCTCCTACGAGCAGTACTTC | CASSLKSSYEQYF
TRBD2 | TRBJ2-7 | TRBV29-1 | many | 14 | TGCAGCGTTGAATTTGGTAGCGGGAGCTACGAGCAGTACTTC | CSVEFGSGSYEQYF
TRBD2 | TRBJ2-7 | TRBV18 | many | 15 | TGTGCCAGCTCACCGGGACTAGCGGAATCCTACGAGCAGTACTTC | CASSPGLAESYEQYF
NA | TRBJ2-7 | TRBV6-1 | many | 15 | TGTGCCAGCAGTGACAGACGATTTACTTCCTACGAGCAGTACTTC | CASSDRRFTSYEQYF
TRBD2 | TRBJ2-2 | TRBV25-1 | few | 20 | TGTGCCAGCACCTCCGACCGGGGACTAGCGGGAGGTAGTCACACCGGGGAGCTGTTTTTT | CASTSDRGLAGGSHTGELFF
TRBD1 | TRBJ2-7 | TRBV25-1 | many | 15 | TGTGCCAGCAGTGAATATGACAGGGCTTCCTACGAGCAGTACTTC | CASSEYDRASYEQYF
NA | TRBJ2-3 | TRBV11-1 | many | 13 | TGTGCCAGCAGCGATTGGCGTTCAAATACGCAGTATTTT | CASSDWRSNTQYF
NA | TRBJ2-7 | TRBV6-1 | many | 11 | TGTGCCAGCAGTGATTTGAACCGGTGGGACTTC | CASSDLNRWDF
NA | TRBJ2-3 | TRBV3-1 | NA | 16 | TGTGCCAGCAGCCAGGATGGACTCGCTAACACAGATACGCAGTATTTT | CASSQDGLANTDTQYF
NA | TRBJ2-1 | TRBV11-3 | many | 13 | TGTGCCAGCAGCTGGGGGTCCTACAATGAGCAGTTCTTC | CASSWGSYNEQFF
NA | TRBJ1-1 | TRBV5-1 | many | 13 | TGCGCCAGCAGTAGACAGGCGGACACTGAAGCTTTCTTT | CASSRQADTEAFF
NA | TRBJ1-2 | TRBV14 | NA | 14 | TGTGCCAGCAGCCAAGGACAGCTCAACTATGGCTACACCTTC | CASSQGQLNYGYTF
NA | TRBJ2-1 | TRBV4-1 | many | 17 | TGCGCCAGCAGCCAAGATGTGGGGTCCACCGGCTACAATGAGCAGTTCTTC | CASSQDVGSTGYNEQFF
NA | TRBJ1-2 | TRBV9 | many | 14 | TGTGCCAGCAGCGTAGTTGGGGGTCCTGATGGCTACACCTTC | CASSVVGGPDGYTF
NA | TRBJ1-2 | TRBV21-1 | many | 12 | TGTGCCAGCACTGACAGGGGGAAGGGCTACACCTTC | CASTDRGKGYTF
NA | TRBJ2-1 | TRBV11-2 | many | 12 | TGTGCCAGCAGCTTAGTAACAGGGGAGCAGTTCTTC | CASSLVTGEQFF
TRBD2 | TRBJ2-7 | TRBV3-1 | many | 16 | TGTGCCAGCAGTCCCTCCCTAGCGGGAGGAACTTACGAGCAGTACTTC | CASSPSLAGGTYEQYF
TRBD2 | TRBJ2-2 | TRBV29-1 | many | 15 | TGCAGCGCTAGAGGGACTAGCGGGACCCTTGGGGAGCTGTTTTTT | CSARGTSGTLGELFF
NA | TRBJ2-2 | TRBV9 | NA | 14 | TGTGCCAGCAGCCCTAGGGTTGTAGAAAGGGAGCTGTTTTTT | CASSPRVVERELFF
NA | TRBJ1-1 | TRBV5-1 | many | 14 | TGCGCCAGCAGCTTCGACAGCCGGAACACTGAAGCTTTCTTT | CASSFDSRNTEAFF
NA | TRBJ2-7 | TRBV11-2 | many | 14 | TGTGCCAGCAGCTTCGGGACCCTAATCGACGAGCAGTACTTC | CASSFGTLIDEQYF
NA | TRBJ2-1 | TRBV25-1 | many | 19 | TGTGCCAGTAACGGTTGGGGTGAAGGTGGCGGTCGATTCTACAATGAGCAGTTCTTC | CASNGWGEGGGRFYNEQFF
NA | TRBJ2-2 | TRBV27 | many | 16 | TGTGCCAGCAGTTTAGGTTGGCAACGAACCGCCGGGGAGCTGTTTTTT | CASSLGWQRTAGELFF
TRBD1 | TRBJ2-5 | TRBV29-1 | many | 14 | TGCAGCGTTGACGGGATGACAGGGCAAGAGACCCAGTACTTC | CSVDGMTGQETQYF
TRBD2 | TRBJ2-3 | TRBV12-5 | few | 14 | TGTGCTAGTGCCAGGACTAGCGCGACAGATACGCAGTATTTT | CASARTSATDTQYF
TRBD2 | TRBJ2-5 | TRBV4-1 | many | 17 | TGCGCCAGCAGCCAACCGACTAGCGGGAGCATGAGGGAGACCCAGTACTTC | CASSQPTSGSMRETQYF
NA | TRBJ2-3 | TRBV28 | many | 14 | TGTGCCAGCTCTCGGGACGGACCCACAGATACGCAGTATTTT | CASSRDGPTDTQYF
TRBD2 | TRBJ2-1 | TRBV27 | few | 15 | TGTGCCAGCAGTACGTCCGGGACTAGCCCCAATGAGCAGTTCTTC | CASSTSGTSPNEQFF
NA | TRBJ2-1 | TRBV19 | many | 13 | TGTGCCAGTAGTATCGGGAGTTGGTATGAGCAGTTCTTC | CASSIGSWYEQFF
NA | TRBJ2-7 | TRBV4-1 | many | 16 | TGCGCCAGCAGCCAAGTGTTCCGACAAGGGAGGCACGAGCAGTACTTC | CASSQVFRQGRHEQYF
NA | TRBJ1-5 | TRBV20-1 | many | 14 | TGCAGTGCTAGAGACCCTTATAGCAATCAGCCCCAGCATTTT | CSARDPYSNQPQHF
TRBD2 | TRBJ2-1 | TRBV4-2 | medium-sized | 16 | TGTGCCAGCAGCCACTTAAGGACTAGCGCCGGAAGTGAGCAGTTCTTC | CASSHLRTSAGSEQFF
NA | TRBJ2-1 | TRBV19 | few | 16 | TGTGCCAGTAGTATAGCGGGTCGAGGATATAACAATGAGCAGTTCTTC | CASSIAGRGYNNEQFF
TRBD1 | TRBJ1-5 | TRBV7-2 | NA | 15 | TGTGCCAGCAGCTTAGGGACAGGGGGCAATCAGCCCCAGCATTTT | CASSLGTGGNQPQHF
NA | TRBJ2-7 | TRBV7-9 | many | 14 | TGTGCCAGCAGCCCCGAGCTTAGGTTGAGTGAGCAGTACTTC | CASSPELRLSEQYF
NA | TRBJ2-2 | TRBV20-1 | many | 14 | TGCAGTGCTAGGTTTGGCGGGAACACCGGGGAGCTGTTTTTT | CSARFGGNTGELFF
TRBD2 | TRBJ2-5 | TRBV10-3 | many | 16 | TGTGCCATCAGTGATCCTAGCGGCCGCGGTAGGGAGACCCAGTACTTC | CAISDPSGRGRETQYF
NA | TRBJ1-2 | TRBV20-1 | many | 13 | TGCAGTGCTAGTTTATCTAACCACTATGGCTACACCTTC | CSASLSNHYGYTF
NA | TRBJ2-1 | TRBV9 | many | 16 | TGTGCCAGCAGCGTAGGGGGGCGAGGAACCTACAATGAGCAGTTCTTC | CASSVGGRGTYNEQFF
NA | TRBJ2-4 | TRBV5-4 | many | 14 | TGTGCCAGCAGCTTAAGTGATAAGGTGAACATTCAGTACTTC | CASSLSDKVNIQYF
TRBD2 | TRBJ2-3 | TRBV27 | many | 18 | TGTGCCAGCAGTTTATTGGCTAGCGGGATTACCAACACAGATACGCAGTATTTT | CASSLLASGITNTDTQYF
NA | TRBJ1-2 | TRBV30 | many | 15 | TGTGCCTGGGGTTTGACCTTCGGACGGGAGTATGGCTACACCTTC | CAWGLTFGREYGYTF
TRBD2 | TRBJ2-3 | TRBV10-3 | medium-sized | 14 | TGTGCCATCATGACTAGCGGGCCCACAGATACGCAGTATTTT | CAIMTSGPTDTQYF
NA | TRBJ2-1 | TRBV5-1 | many | 11 | TGCGCCAGCGGGGATCTAGCGCCGCAGTTCTTC | CASGDLAPQFF
NA | TRBJ1-6 | TRBV4-1 | many | 12 | TGCGCCAGCAGCCGTGAACAGGGACCCCTCCACTTT | CASSREQGPLHF
NA | TRBJ2-1 | TRBV6-6 | many | 12 | TGTGCCAGCAGCCCGGGACTCAATGAGCAGTTCTTC | CASSPGLNEQFF